This entry lists 26 T cell receptor beta chains sequenced from one sample in a study of blood T cell repertoires in COVID-19. Libraries were prepared by immunoSEQ multiplex PCR; TCRdb keeps only in-frame clonotypes and omits some of them. In the table there are around 280,000 clones, about nine tenths of which are singletons. The specimen was PBMCs or T cells enriched from blood (not recorded which). The receptors shown here come from a woman in her thirties or forties who had recovered from COVID-19.

This clone was counted a single time. The rearrangement uses TRBV27 and TRBJ1-1; 10 positions agree with TRBD1. V lost 4 bases and J lost 1; bases outside the gene matches: 3. Germline V lookup: CDR1 MNHEY, CDR2 SMNVEV (reference sequence). This CDR3 is 15 amino acids long. CDR3 in amino acids: CASSSRQGANTEAFF. The CDR3 DNA follows: TGTGCCAGCAGTTCTCGACAGGGGGCGAACACTGAAGCTTTCTTT.

This clone was seen repeatedly, ten times or more. The CDR3 bases are TGTGCCAGCAGCTTAGTGGGGCGCTCTGGAAACACCATATATTTT. This encodes CASSLVGRSGNTIYF. The gene calls are TRBV7-8 and TRBJ1-3, with D tentatively TRBD1 (5 bases). V lost 1 base and J lost 0, with 7 bases in between. CDR3 size: 15 residues. Per germline, CDR1 SGHVS and CDR2 FQNEAQ. The variable domain in full, completed from reference TRBV7-8 and TRBJ1-3, reads GAGVSQSPRYKVAKRGQDVALRCDPISGHVSLFWYQQALGQGPEFLTYFQNEAQLDKSGLPSDRFFAERPEGSVSTLKIQRTQQEDSAVYLCASSLVGRSGNTIYFGEGSWLTVV.

The chain links TRBV5-1 to TRBJ1-2, with a possible D match to TRBD1 (5 bases). Trimming took 1 base from V and 6 from J, leaving 13 bases between them. CDR3 length: 14 residues. Germline CDR1 SGHRS, CDR2 YFSETQ. For the CDR3, the DNA is TGCGCCAGCAGCTTGTGGGGCAGGGAGGATGGCTACACCTTC. Protein: CASSLWGREDGYTF. Filled out from reference TRBV5-1 and TRBJ1-2, the complete variable domain reads KAGVTQTPRYLIKTRGQQVTLSCSPISGHRSVSWYQQTPGQGLQFLFEYFSETQRNKGNFPGRFSGRQFSNSRSEMNVSTLELGDSALYLCASSLWGREDGYTFGSGTRLTVV.

The genes are TRBV12-2 and TRBJ2-5; the table's TRBD2 call for D was not verified on the DNA. TRBV12-2 is noted as a pseudogene. The CDR3 totals 17 residues. The CDR3 reads CASRLARPSGTEETQYF. As DNA, the CDR3 is TGTGCAAGTCGCTTAGCGAGGCCTAGCGGGACAGAAGAGACCCAGTACTTC.

The V and J genes are TRBV4-1 and TRBJ1-5; D is undetermined. There are 17 residues in the CDR3. The V end lost 0 bases, the J end lost 2 bases, and 14 bases lay between the germline ends. CDR1 and CDR2 from the germline V gene are MGHRA and YSYEKL. This CDR3 reads CASSQDEARRGNQPQHF. CDR3 in DNA: TGCGCCAGCAGCCAAGATGAGGCCCGGAGGGGCAATCAGCCCCAGCATTTT.

This sequence joins TRBV21-1 and TRBJ2-2; TRBD1 is the table's D call and was not checked against the DNA. TRBV21-1 is recorded as a pseudogene. The CDR3 has 17 amino acids. The CDR3 coding sequence is TGTGCCAGCAGTATTGGGGCCAGGGTGCTGGTGACCGGGGAGCTGTTTTTT. This translates into CASSIGARVLVTGELFF.

The chain links TRBV12-3 or TRBV12-4 to TRBJ2-7; D is perhaps TRBD2 (5 bases). V gave up 6 bases and J gave up 3 bases, with 12 bases separating them. The CDR3 extends over 13 amino acids. CDR3 sequence: CASSLGEFYEQYF. The CDR3 DNA reads TGTGCCAGCAGCCTCGGGGAGTTCTACGAGCAGTACTTC.

Details on this clone: Distinct nucleotide sequences in the sample also encode this CDR3. CDR3 in amino acids: CASSPDRANTEAFF. CDR3 bases: TGTGCCAGCTCACCCGACAGGGCGAACACTGAAGCTTTCTTT. The chain combines TRBV18 with TRBJ1-1; 7 bases match TRBD1. This CDR3 region has 14 residues. Germline V lookup: CDR1 KGHSH, CDR2 LQKENI. V shed 3 bases and J 1 base; nucleotides not matched to a gene: 2. The whole variable domain, filled in from reference TRBV18 and TRBJ1-1, reads NAGVMQNPRHLVRRRGQEARLRCSPMKGHSHVYWYRQLPEEGLKFMVYLQKENIIDESGMPKERFSAEFPKEGPSILRIQQVVRGDSAAYFCASSPDRANTEAFFGQGTRLTVV.

J is TRBJ2-7 and V is TRBV5-1, with 7 bases that match TRBD2. Germline V gives CDR1 SGHRS, CDR2 YFSETQ. The V gene end was trimmed by 0 bases and the J gene end by 7 bases; junction bases not matched to a gene: 4. This CDR3 is 13 amino acids long. This CDR3 reads CASSLESGGEQYF. The CDR3 DNA follows: TGCGCCAGCAGCTTGGAGTCCGGGGGGGAGCAGTACTTC.

The chain joins TRBV5-1 to TRBJ1-3; 10 bases map to TRBD1. The germline gives CDR1 SGHRS, CDR2 YFSETQ. The CDR3 has 15 amino acids. Trimming removed 4 bases from V and 2 bases from J; junction bases left unmatched: 3. The CDR3 loop reads CASSRQGATGNTIYF. The CDR3 coding sequence is TGCGCCAGCAGCAGACAGGGGGCTACTGGAAACACCATATATTTT.

This clone showed up just a few times. J is TRBJ1-2 and V is TRBV28, with D tentatively TRBD1 (6 bases). Trimming cost V 6 bases and J 4 bases, with 15 bases left between them. CDR1 is MDHEN, CDR2 SYDVKM, per germline. CDR3 length: 14 amino acids. CDR3 bases: TGTGCCAGCAGCCGCAACGGGGGGCCCTATGGCTACACCTTC. Its translation is CASSRNGGPYGYTF.

V gene TRBV11-2 combines with J gene TRBJ2-7; 10 positions match TRBD2. The CDR3 has 17 residues. Unmatched junction bases numbered 14, after V lost 3 bases and J lost 6 bases. Per germline, CDR1 SGHAT and CDR2 FQNNGV. CDR3: CASSFRGRSSGRGEQYF. CDR3 in DNA: TGTGCCAGCAGCTTTCGTGGTCGGTCGAGCGGGAGGGGCGAGCAGTACTTC.

The chain combines TRBV18 with TRBJ1-2; the match to TRBD1 covers 10 bases. The ends lost 6 bases at V and 8 bases at J; junction bases unmatched: 12. CDR3 length: 15 residues. Per the germline V gene, CDR1 is KGHSH and CDR2 is LQKENI. The CDR3 is CASSLLDRGRGGYTF. CDR3 nucleotides: TGTGCCAGCTCCCTCCTCGACAGGGGGCGCGGAGGCTACACCTTC.

The chain links TRBV2 to TRBJ1-2; unclear D gene. The V end was cut by 5 bases, the J end by 5 bases, with 6 bases between. This CDR3 has 11 residues. Germline V gene sequence: CDR1 SNHLY, CDR2 FYNNEI. The DNA for the CDR3 is TGTGCCAGCAGTTATTATTATGGCTACACCTTC. This codes for CASSYYYGYTF.

J is TRBJ1-6 and V is TRBV18, with TRBD1 as a possible D gene (6 bases). Germline CDR1 and CDR2: KGHSH and LQKENI. Trimming pared 1 base from V and 7 bases from J, leaving 14 bases between. This CDR3 has 16 amino acids. The CDR3 DNA reads TGTGCCAGCTCACCACGGGGGCAGGTTATGAATTCACCCCTCCACTTT. Amino acid sequence: CASSPRGQVMNSPLHF.

This clone was counted only a few times. This chain links TRBV7-9 with TRBJ2-3; 12 nucleotides agree with TRBD2. CDR1 is SEHNR, CDR2 FQNEAQ, per germline (reference sequence). There are 18 residues in the CDR3. V dropped 2 bases and J dropped 0; count of bases not matched to a gene: 6. The DNA of the CDR3 is TGTGCCAGCAGCTTAATGCTAGCGGGGGGGCGGAGCACAGATACGCAGTATTTT. Its translation is CASSLMLAGGRSTDTQYF.

The J gene is TRBJ2-7, the V gene TRBV11-2; TRBD1 is a possible D gene (6 bases). CDR3 length equals 13 residues. The V gene's germline CDR1 is SGHAT and CDR2 FQNNGV. Trimming removed 0 bases at V and 6 bases at J, with 9 bases between. The CDR3 loop reads CASSLDRDIEQYF. DNA of the CDR3: TGTGCCAGCAGCTTAGACCGGGACATCGAGCAGTACTTC.

The chain carries TRBV7-8 and TRBJ2-7; 11 nucleotides align to TRBD2. The V and J ends lost 5 bases and 4 bases, in that order; junction bases with no gene match: 7. Per the germline V gene, CDR1 is SGHVS and CDR2 is FQNEAQ. The CDR3 loop spans 15 amino acids. The CDR3, as DNA: TGTGCCAGCAGCCAGACTGTAGCGGGAGGGTACGAGCAGTACTTC. Amino acid sequence: CASSQTVAGGYEQYF.

The V gene is TRBV7-3, the J gene TRBJ2-5; D not certain. Trimming cost V 5 bases and J 2 bases, with 9 bases left between them. CDR1 is SGHTA, CDR2 FQGTGA, per germline. CDR3 size: 13 residues. The CDR3 bases are TGTGCCAGCAGCCCAACACTACAAGAGACCCAGTACTTC. Residues: CASSPTLQETQYF.

The chain combines TRBV5-4 with TRBJ1-2; a possible D gene is TRBD1 (5 bases). V was clipped by 1 base and J by 2 bases, with 12 bases between them. Per the germline V gene, CDR1 is SGHNT and CDR2 is YYREEE (reference sequence). The CDR3 runs 15 residues. The CDR3 here is CASSLNRGQNYGYTF. CDR3 DNA sequence: TGTGCCAGCAGCTTGAATAGGGGTCAGAACTATGGCTACACCTTC. The variable domain in full, completed from reference TRBV5-4 and TRBJ1-2, reads ETGVTQSPTHLIKTRGQQVTLRCSSQSGHNTVSWYQQALGQGPQFIFQYYREEENGRGNFPPRFSGLQFPNYSSELNVNALELDDSALYLCASSLNRGQNYGYTFGSGTRLTVV.

The chain carries TRBV29-1 and TRBJ2-7; 11 nucleotides align to TRBD1. The CDR3 extends over 14 amino acids. CDR1 SQVTM and CDR2 ANQGSEA come from the germline V gene. With 7 bases clipped from V and 2 bases from J, the junction kept 7 bases outside the gene matches. CDR3 loop: CSGGPGQGAYEQYF. CDR3 in DNA: TGCAGCGGGGGACCGGGACAGGGGGCCTACGAGCAGTACTTC.

This chain joins TRBV2 and TRBJ2-3; TRBD1 matches at 8 bases. V was clipped by 5 bases and J by 5 bases; unmatched bases: 6. The CDR3 covers 14 residues. The V gene's germline CDR1 is SNHLY and CDR2 FYNNEI. CDR3 protein: CASSFTGGGDTQYF. DNA for the CDR3: TGTGCCAGCAGTTTTACAGGGGGAGGAGATACGCAGTATTTT. The whole variable domain, filled in from reference TRBV2 and TRBJ2-3, reads EPEVTQTPSHQVTQMGQEVILRCVPISNHLYFYWYRQILGQKVEFLVSFYNNEISEKSEIFDDQFSVERPDGSNFTLKIRSTKLEDSAMYFCASSFTGGGDTQYFGPGTRLTVL.

This clone was counted a single time. V and J are TRBV27 and TRBJ2-7, with 8 bases fitting TRBD1. From germline, CDR1 is MNHEY and CDR2 SMNVEV (reference sequence). The V segment lost 4 bases and the J segment 2 bases; nucleotides outside the gene matches: 7. CDR3 length equals 15 residues. This CDR3 is CASSSFGQGPYEQYF. For the CDR3, the DNA is TGTGCCAGCAGTTCGTTCGGACAGGGACCCTACGAGCAGTACTTC.

The rearrangement joins TRBV15 to TRBJ2-3; 10 bases fit TRBD2. This CDR3 is 18 amino acids long. Germline values: CDR1 LNHNV, CDR2 YYDKDF (reference sequence). V lost 5 bases to trimming and J lost 2 bases; unmatched junction nucleotides: 13. This chain's CDR3 is CATSAPPQGLAYTDTQYF. In nucleotides, the CDR3 is TGTGCCACCAGCGCCCCCCCACAGGGACTAGCGTACACAGATACGCAGTATTTT.

The rearrangement joins TRBV18 to TRBJ2-7, with D possibly TRBD2 on 6 matching bases. V shed 0 bases and J shed 7 bases, with 10 bases lying between them. The CDR3 is 13 amino acids. The germline gives CDR1 KGHSH, CDR2 LQKENI. CDR3 sequence reads: CASSPPGTHEQYF. DNA for the CDR3: TGTGCCAGCTCACCACCGGGGACTCATGAGCAGTACTTC.

V is TRBV9 and J is TRBJ1-3; a weak D match, TRBD1 (5 bases). Between the trimmed V and J ends, which lost 4 bases and 3 bases, there was a span of 11 bases. Germline loops: CDR1 SGDLS, CDR2 YYNGEE. The CDR3 covers 14 residues. Here the CDR3 reads CASSQDTNGNTIYF. CDR3 sequence (DNA): TGTGCCAGCAGCCAGGACACCAATGGAAACACCATATATTTT.